Below, 21 T cell receptor beta chains from the same sample are listed, as sequenced in a study of blood T cell repertoires in COVID-19 (TCRdb year 2020). To prepare the library, the immunoSEQ multiplex PCR assay was applied. TCRdb holds this immuneACCESS table with in-frame rearrangements only. Some clones are missing; in checked studies, unresolved V genes explain under half, and the rest has no known cause. A total of 200,000 to 250,000 clones appear in this sample, nearly 90% of them only once. About 14% of the sample is held by the ten biggest clonotypes. Sequencing was carried out using PBMCs or T cells enriched from blood (not recorded which). These receptors all come from a man aged 25-45 years who had been exposed to COVID-19.

This clone was seen many times. The V and J genes are TRBV6-5 and TRBJ2-1, with TRBD1 identical over 7 bases. The ends lost 6 bases at V and 8 bases at J; junction bases unmatched: 10. This CDR3 has 14 amino acids. Germline CDR1 and CDR2: MNHEY and SVGAGI. CDR3 loop: CASSIQGYHHEQFF. CDR3 sequence (DNA): TGTGCCAGCAGCATACAGGGGTATCATCATGAGCAGTTCTTC.

The chain uses TRBV6-2 or TRBV6-3 and TRBJ2-7, with 7 bases fitting TRBD2. The CDR3 length is 15 residues. Per germline, CDR1 MNHEY and CDR2 SVGEGT. With V trimmed by 0 bases and J by 1 base, 3 bases remained unmatched. CDR3 DNA: TGTGCCAGCAGTTACTCAGCTAGCGGTTCCTACGAGCAGTACTTC. Translation gives CASSYSASGSYEQYF.

In this sample, this clone turned up once. The chain couples TRBV12-3 or TRBV12-4 to TRBJ1-1; possibly TRBD1 for D (6 bases). This CDR3 region has 13 residues. V was trimmed by 6 bases and J by 7 bases, leaving 15 bases between them. This CDR3 reads CASSTLGGDEAFF. The CDR3 bases are TGTGCCAGCAGCACCCTAGGGGGGGATGAAGCTTTCTTT.

The genes are TRBV7-2 and TRBJ1-1, with D uncertain. In germline, CDR1 is SGHTA, CDR2 FQGNSA. Trimming removed 3 bases from V and 0 bases from J, with 2 bases in between. The CDR3 runs 12 residues. The CDR3 DNA sequence: TGTGCCAGCAGCTTCTTGAACACTGAAGCTTTCTTT. It specifies CASSFLNTEAFF.

J is TRBJ2-1 and V is TRBV7-9, with D perhaps matching TRBD1 (6 bases). V was clipped by 4 bases and J by 4 bases, with 17 bases between them. Per the germline V gene, CDR1 is SEHNR and CDR2 is FQNEAQ (reference sequence). The CDR3 extends over 16 amino acids. For the CDR3, the DNA is TGTGCCAGCAGCTCGACACAGGGTACGGGATACAATGAGCAGTTCTTC. As protein: CASSSTQGTGYNEQFF.

The chain joins TRBV19 to TRBJ2-1; 7 bases line up with TRBD1. Trimming removed 7 bases from V and 7 bases from J; junction bases left unmatched: 16. Per the germline V gene, CDR1 is LNHDA and CDR2 is SQIVND (reference sequence). The CDR3 runs 16 residues. The CDR3 region is CASNSVLNRGRNEQFF. The CDR3 DNA sequence: TGTGCCAGTAACTCAGTCCTAAACAGGGGACGAAATGAGCAGTTCTTC.

This chain links TRBV2 with TRBJ2-5, with 8 bases identical to TRBD2. There are 17 residues in the CDR3. Germline lookup yields CDR1 SNHLY and CDR2 FYNNEI. Losses at the gene ends were 3 bases for V and 5 bases for J; bases not matched to a gene: 14. The CDR3, as DNA: TGTGCCAGCAGTGATTACAGAAGACGGGGGGGCAGGGAGACCCAGTACTTC. This translates into CASSDYRRRGGRETQYF.

CDR3 in amino acids: CASSQYTGELFF. In DNA, the CDR3 is TGTGCCAGCAGTCAATACACCGGGGAGCTGTTTTTT. The chain couples TRBV12-3 or TRBV12-4 to TRBJ2-2; D is undetermined. This CDR3 has 12 amino acids. Trimming removed 5 bases from V and 3 bases from J, with 4 bases in between.

The chain couples TRBV19 to TRBJ2-2, with D perhaps TRBD1 (6 bases). Looked up from germline, CDR1 is LNHDA and CDR2 is SQIVND (reference sequence). There are 14 residues in the CDR3. The V end lost 4 bases, the J end lost 8 bases, and 14 bases lay between the germline ends. CDR3 sequence: CASSTRDTFGELFF. DNA of the CDR3: TGTGCCAGTAGTACCCGGGACACCTTTGGGGAGCTGTTTTTT.

This clone was seen just once. The V call is TRBV7-8, the J call TRBJ2-7; TRBD2 agrees at 8 bases. Trimming took 1 base from V and 4 from J; bases not matched to a gene: 3. Germline values: CDR1 SGHVS, CDR2 FQNEAQ. The CDR3 totals 14 residues. The CDR3 protein is CASSLGPSGYEQYF. The CDR3 DNA is TGTGCCAGCAGCTTAGGCCCTAGCGGGTACGAGCAGTACTTC. Complete variable domain (other parts from reference TRBV7-8 and TRBJ2-7): GAGVSQSPRYKVAKRGQDVALRCDPISGHVSLFWYQQALGQGPEFLTYFQNEAQLDKSGLPSDRFFAERPEGSVSTLKIQRTQQEDSAVYLCASSLGPSGYEQYFGPGTRLTVT.

The rearrangement joins TRBV15 to TRBJ2-2, with D possibly matching TRBD1 (5 bases). Germline loops: CDR1 LNHNV, CDR2 YYDKDF (reference sequence). The CDR3 has 14 amino acids. Trimming pared 6 bases from V and 5 bases from J, leaving 13 bases between. CDR3 loop: CATRLGVITGELFF. The CDR3 nucleotides are TGTGCCACCAGGCTAGGGGTAATTACCGGGGAGCTGTTTTTT.

The chain is built from TRBV4-2 and TRBJ2-5; D is unclear. Germline V CDR1 and CDR2: LGHNA, YNFKEQ. CDR3 length: 14 amino acids. Trimming removed 0 bases from V and 1 base from J, with 6 bases in between. As DNA, the CDR3 is TGTGCCAGCAGCCAAGATTGGGCCCAAGAGACCCAGTACTTC. It codes for CASSQDWAQETQYF.

The genes are TRBV14 and TRBJ1-1; 10 bases map to TRBD1. The ends lost 4 bases at V and 5 bases at J; junction bases unmatched: 10. The CDR3 spans 16 residues. Germline CDR1 SGHDN, CDR2 FVKESK. For the CDR3, the DNA is TGTGCCAGCAGCCGTCACTTAGGGACAGGGGAAACTGAAGCTTTCTTT. This encodes CASSRHLGTGETEAFF. The variable domain in full, completed from reference TRBV14 and TRBJ1-1, reads EAGVTQFPSHSVIEKGQTVTLRCDPISGHDNLYWYRRVMGKEIKFLLHFVKESKQDESGMPNNRFLAERTGGTYSTLKVQPAELEDSGVYFCASSRHLGTGETEAFFGQGTRLTVV.

CDR3 sequence (DNA): TGTGCCAGCAGTAGCACTAGCGGCGGCTCCGGGGAGCTGTTTTTT. Amino acids: CASSSTSGGSGELFF. The chain has TRBV27 and TRBJ2-2; 8 nucleotides align to TRBD2. V trimming: 5 bases; J trimming: 6 bases; junction bases outside the gene matches: 8. The CDR3 runs to 15 residues. Per the germline V gene, CDR1 is MNHEY and CDR2 is SMNVEV (reference sequence).

The chain joins TRBV6-5 to TRBJ1-6, with 11 bases identical to TRBD1. The V and J ends lost 6 bases and 9 bases, in that order; junction bases with no gene match: 4. Germline values: CDR1 MNHEY, CDR2 SVGAGI. This CDR3 region has 14 residues. For the CDR3, the DNA is TGTGCCAGCAGGCCCGGGACAGGGGGTTCACCCCTCCACTTT. Protein sequence: CASRPGTGGSPLHF.

This clone was recorded a few times. The V call is TRBV5-1, the J call TRBJ2-2; 7 nucleotides match TRBD1. This CDR3 has 15 amino acids. Germline values: CDR1 SGHRS, CDR2 YFSETQ. The junction had 3 bases not matched to a gene; V was cut back by 4 bases and J by 0 bases. The CDR3 sequence is CASSTGQANTGELFF. The CDR3, as DNA: TGCGCCAGCAGCACAGGACAGGCGAACACCGGGGAGCTGTTTTTT.

The count of this clone is one. The chain combines TRBV5-6 with TRBJ1-3; possibly TRBD1 for D (5 bases). Germline V lookup: CDR1 SGHDT, CDR2 YYEEEE. The ends were cut back, 1 base at V and 8 bases at J, with 13 bases in the middle. This CDR3 spans 14 amino acids. CDR3 DNA: TGTGCCAGCAGCTTGACTCTTGCCAGGGACACCATATATTTT. Translating gives CASSLTLARDTIYF.

The table lists this clone with a few counts. In DNA form, the CDR3 reads TGTGCCAGCAGTGAGAATCCTGATGGTAGAGCTTTCTTT. Its protein is CASSENPDGRAFF. The rearrangement joins TRBV6-4 to TRBJ1-1, with D unclear. Trimming left V 3 bases short and J 10 bases short, with 15 bases between. The length of the CDR3 is 13 residues. CDR1 and CDR2 from the germline V gene are MRHNA and SNTAGT.

As concerns this clone: Without the conserved terminal phenylalanine or tryptophan, this CDR3 likely stems from a read error. The limits of the CDR3 on the DNA are not certain, so only TCRdb's listed CDR3 is given. V is TRBV2 and J is TRBJ2-7; no DNA check was done on the table's D call, TRBD1. The CDR3 comprises 14 residues, both ends counted. The germline gives CDR1 SNHLY, CDR2 FYNNEI. The CDR3 region is CASSPARAGGKLIP.

This clone was recorded only once. The J gene is TRBJ1-3, the V gene TRBV15; D is unresolved. Looked up from germline, CDR1 is LNHNV and CDR2 is YYDKDF (reference sequence). Trimming took off 0 bases at V and 0 bases at J, with 6 bases between the two ends. CDR3 length: 15 amino acids. Written as DNA, the CDR3 is TGTGCCACCAGCAGAGATGTCGGCTCTGGAAACACCATATATTTT. It translates to CATSRDVGSGNTIYF.

The rearrangement links TRBV12-3 or TRBV12-4 to TRBJ2-2; the D gene is possibly TRBD2 (5 bases). Trimming left V 6 bases short and J 7 bases short, with 12 bases between. The CDR3 consists of 13 residues. The CDR3 bases are TGTGCCAGCAGCCGTGACGCGGGCGGGGAGCTGTTTTTT. Translated, it gives CASSRDAGGELFF.